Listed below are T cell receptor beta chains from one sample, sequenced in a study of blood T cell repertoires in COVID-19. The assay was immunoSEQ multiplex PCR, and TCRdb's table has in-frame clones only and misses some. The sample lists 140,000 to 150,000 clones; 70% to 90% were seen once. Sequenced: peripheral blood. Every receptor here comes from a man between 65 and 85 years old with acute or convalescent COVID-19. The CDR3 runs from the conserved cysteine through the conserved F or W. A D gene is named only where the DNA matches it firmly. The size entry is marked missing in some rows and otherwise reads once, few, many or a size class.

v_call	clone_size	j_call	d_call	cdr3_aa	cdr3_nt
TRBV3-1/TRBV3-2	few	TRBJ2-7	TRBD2	CASSQALAGGRGVQYF	TGTGCCAGCAGCCAGGCTCTAGCGGGAGGGCGGGGGGTGCAGTACTTC
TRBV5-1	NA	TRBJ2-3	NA	CASRDPGLETDTQYF	TGCGCCAGCAGGGATCCGGGTCTCGAAACAGATACGCAGTATTTT
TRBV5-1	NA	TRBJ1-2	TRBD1	CASSPGQGAGGYTF	TGCGCCAGCAGCCCTGGACAGGGGGCCGGTGGCTACACCTTC
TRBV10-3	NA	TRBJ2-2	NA	CAISVRDGSGTGELFF	TGTGCCATCAGTGTACGAGACGGGAGCGGCACCGGGGAGCTGTTTTTT
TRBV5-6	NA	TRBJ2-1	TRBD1	CASSLGQGIHEQFF	TGTGCCAGCAGCTTGGGACAGGGGATCCATGAGCAGTTCTTC
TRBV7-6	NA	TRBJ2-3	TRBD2	CASSSGTSGFTSTDTQYF	TGTGCCAGCAGCTCTGGGACTAGCGGTTTTACTAGCACAGATACGCAGTATTTT
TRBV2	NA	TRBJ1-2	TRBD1	CASSEARTGGYGYTF	TGTGCCAGCAGTGAAGCCAGGACAGGGGGCTATGGCTACACCTTC
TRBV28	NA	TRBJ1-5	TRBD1	CASSPGTGPRYSNQPQHF	TGTGCCAGCAGTCCCGGGACAGGCCCCCGTTATAGCAATCAGCCCCAGCATTTT
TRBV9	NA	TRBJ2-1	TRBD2	CASSVWGGEQFF	TGTGCCAGCAGCGTATGGGGAGGGGAGCAGTTCTTC
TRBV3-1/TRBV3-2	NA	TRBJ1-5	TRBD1	CASSQATGGIQPQHF	TGTGCCAGCAGCCAAGCGACAGGGGGAATCCAGCCCCAGCATTTT
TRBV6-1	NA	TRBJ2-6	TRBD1	CASSEGDRFSGANVLTF	TGTGCCAGCAGTGAAGGGGACAGGTTCTCTGGGGCCAACGTCCTGACTTTC
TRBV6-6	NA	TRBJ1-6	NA	CASSPPQDFSYNSPLHF	TGTGCCAGCAGTCCACCACAGGATTTCTCCTATAATTCACCCCTCCACTTT
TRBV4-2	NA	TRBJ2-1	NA	CASSQDPRQSNEQFF	TGTGCCAGCAGCCAAGATCCCCGACAGTCCAATGAGCAGTTCTTC
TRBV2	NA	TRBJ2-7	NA	CASSEELAVSYEQYF	TGTGCCAGCAGTGAAGAATTAGCAGTCTCCTACGAGCAGTACTTC
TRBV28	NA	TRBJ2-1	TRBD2	CASSSPGVWEGNEQFF	TGTGCCAGCAGTTCCCCGGGTGTGTGGGAGGGAAATGAGCAGTTCTTC
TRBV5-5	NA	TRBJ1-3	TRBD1	CASSYGTGGNTIYF	TGTGCCAGCAGCTATGGGACAGGGGGAAACACCATATATTTT
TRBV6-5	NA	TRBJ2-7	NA	CASTGDSYEQYF	TGTGCCAGTACCGGGGACTCCTACGAGCAGTACTTC
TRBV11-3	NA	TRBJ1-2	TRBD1	CASSYDRGYGYTF	TGTGCCAGCAGCTATGACAGGGGGTATGGCTACACCTTC
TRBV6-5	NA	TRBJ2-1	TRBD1	CASAEGRGSNEQFF	TGTGCCAGCGCTGAGGGCAGGGGGTCAAATGAGCAGTTCTTC
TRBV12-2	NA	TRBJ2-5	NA	CASRAPAGEQETQYF	TGTGCAAGTCGCGCCCCAGCGGGAGAACAAGAGACCCAGTACTTC
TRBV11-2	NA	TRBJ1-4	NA	CASSLDQATGGEKLFF	TGTGCCAGCAGCTTAGATCAGGCAACCGGGGGTGAAAAACTGTTTTTT
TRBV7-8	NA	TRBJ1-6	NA	CASSLGLPGSEPLHF	TGTGCCAGCAGCTTAGGATTGCCGGGATCGGAACCCCTCCACTTT
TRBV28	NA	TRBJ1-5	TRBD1	CASRQRTGENQPQHF	TGTGCCAGCAGACAGAGGACAGGGGAAAATCAGCCCCAGCATTTT
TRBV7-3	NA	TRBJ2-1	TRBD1	CASSPDRGPYNEQFF	TGTGCCAGCAGCCCTGACAGGGGGCCCTACAATGAGCAGTTCTTC
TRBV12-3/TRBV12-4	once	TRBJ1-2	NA	CASSFGQGALNTF	NA
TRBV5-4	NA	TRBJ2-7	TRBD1	CASSSTGQVRAYEQYF	TGTGCCAGCAGCTCTACGGGACAGGTGAGGGCCTACGAGCAGTACTTC
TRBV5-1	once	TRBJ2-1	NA	CASSLEGEGYNEQFF	TGCGCCAGCAGCTTGGAGGGAGAAGGTTACAATGAGCAGTTCTTC
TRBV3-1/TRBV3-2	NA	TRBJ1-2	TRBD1	CASGRQGTGDGYTF	TGTGCCAGCGGAAGACAGGGTACGGGGGATGGCTACACCTTC
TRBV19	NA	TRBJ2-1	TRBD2	CASSSLAGYNEQFF	TGTGCCAGTAGTAGCCTAGCGGGGTACAATGAGCAGTTCTTC
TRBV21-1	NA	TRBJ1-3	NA	CASSKVRTGFLGGNTIYF	TGTGCCAGCAGCAAAGTTAGGACAGGTTTCTTGGGAGGAAACACCATATATTTT
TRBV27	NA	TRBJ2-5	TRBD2	CASSFDGGGETQYF	TGTGCCAGCAGTTTCGACGGGGGGGGAGAGACCCAGTACTTC
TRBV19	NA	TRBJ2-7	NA	CASTTLRSGVNEQYF	TGTGCCAGTACCACGCTCCGATCAGGGGTAAACGAGCAGTACTTC
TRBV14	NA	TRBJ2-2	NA	CASSQAQGFGELFF	TGTGCCAGCAGCCAAGCACAGGGCTTCGGGGAGCTGTTTTTT
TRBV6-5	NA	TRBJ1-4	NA	CASNGGANNEKLFF	TGTGCCAGCAACGGGGGGGCAAACAATGAAAAACTGTTTTTT
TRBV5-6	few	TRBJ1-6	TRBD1	CASRGTARNSPLHF	TGTGCCAGCAGAGGGACAGCCAGAAATTCACCCCTCCACTTT
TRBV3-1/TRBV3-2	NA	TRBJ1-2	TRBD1	CASSRWDRASNYGYTF	TGTGCCAGCAGCCGTTGGGACAGGGCGTCTAACTATGGCTACACCTTC
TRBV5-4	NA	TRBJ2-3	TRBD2	CASSLAGSGGASTDTQYF	TGTGCCAGCAGCTTGGCCGGTAGCGGGGGGGCTAGCACAGATACGCAGTATTTT
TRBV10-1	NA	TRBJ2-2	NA	CASSDLTSSNTGELFF	TGCGCCAGCAGTGACTTGACAAGCTCGAACACCGGGGAGCTGTTTTTT
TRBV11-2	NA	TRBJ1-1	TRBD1	CASSTDRGNTEAFF	TGTGCCAGCAGCACTGACAGGGGGAACACTGAAGCTTTCTTT
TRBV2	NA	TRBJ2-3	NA	CASNTGRGTDTQYF	TGTGCCAGCAATACAGGACGGGGCACAGATACGCAGTATTTT
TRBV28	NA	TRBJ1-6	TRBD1	CASRDREVQNNSPLHF	TGTGCTAGCCGGGACAGGGAAGTTCAGAATAATTCACCCCTCCACTTT
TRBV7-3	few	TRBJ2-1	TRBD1	CASSLNGQGVLNEQFF	TGTGCCAGCAGCTTAAACGGGCAGGGGGTGTTGAATGAGCAGTTCTTC
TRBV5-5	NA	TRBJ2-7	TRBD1	CASSKQGALDEQYF	TGTGCCAGCAGTAAACAGGGGGCTTTGGACGAGCAGTACTTC
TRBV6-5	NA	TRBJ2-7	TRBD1	CASSKDRGGYEQYF	TGTGCCAGCAGCAAAGACAGGGGGGGATACGAGCAGTACTTC
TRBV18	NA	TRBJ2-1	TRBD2	CASSPPSGARDEQFF	TGTGCCAGCTCACCACCTAGCGGGGCCAGAGATGAGCAGTTCTTC
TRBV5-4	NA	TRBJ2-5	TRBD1	CASSSALGQANEETQYF	TGTGCCAGCAGCTCGGCCCTGGGACAGGCAAACGAAGAGACCCAGTACTTC
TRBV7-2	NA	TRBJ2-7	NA	CASSLGVGLYEQYF	TGTGCCAGCAGCTTAGGGGTTGGGCTCTACGAGCAGTACTTC
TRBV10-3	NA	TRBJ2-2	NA	CASGDFNTGELFF	TGTGCCAGTGGGGACTTCAACACCGGGGAGCTGTTTTTT
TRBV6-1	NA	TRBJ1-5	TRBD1	CASSEGTGGGRSNQPQHF	TGTGCCAGCAGTGAAGGGACAGGGGGGGGGAGAAGCAATCAGCCCCAGCATTTT
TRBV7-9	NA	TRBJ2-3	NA	CASSSTASTDTQYF	TGTGCCAGCAGCTCCACAGCTAGCACAGATACGCAGTATTTT
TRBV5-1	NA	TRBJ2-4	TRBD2	CASSPSPGLDTNIQYF	TGCGCCAGCAGCCCCTCACCGGGACTAGATACGAACATTCAGTACTTC
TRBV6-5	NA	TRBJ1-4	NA	CASSPGQENEKLFF	TGTGCCAGCAGCCCCGGACAAGAAAATGAAAAACTGTTTTTT
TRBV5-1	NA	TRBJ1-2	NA	CASSLEAVRGYTF	TGCGCCAGCAGCTTAGAAGCGGTCCGGGGCTACACCTTC
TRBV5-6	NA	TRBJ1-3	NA	CASSLYSGEGNTIYF	TGTGCCAGCAGCCTGTATTCGGGGGAAGGAAACACCATATATTTT
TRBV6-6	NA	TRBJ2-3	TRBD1	CASSSDRDRTDTQYF	TGTGCCAGCAGTTCGGACAGGGACCGCACAGATACGCAGTATTTT
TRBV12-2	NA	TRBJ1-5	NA	CATQDRVNSNQPQHF	TGTGCAACCCAGGACAGGGTCAATAGCAATCAGCCCCAGCATTTT
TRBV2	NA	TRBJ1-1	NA	CASSERAVSPEAFF	TGTGCCAGCAGTGAGCGGGCAGTTTCTCCGGAAGCTTTCTTT
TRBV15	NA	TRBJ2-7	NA	CATSRDLAPSSYEQYF	TGTGCCACCAGCAGAGATCTGGCTCCAAGCTCCTACGAGCAGTACTTC
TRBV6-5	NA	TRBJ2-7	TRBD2	CASSPLAGGFHEQYF	TGTGCCAGCAGTCCACTAGCGGGAGGATTCCACGAGCAGTACTTC